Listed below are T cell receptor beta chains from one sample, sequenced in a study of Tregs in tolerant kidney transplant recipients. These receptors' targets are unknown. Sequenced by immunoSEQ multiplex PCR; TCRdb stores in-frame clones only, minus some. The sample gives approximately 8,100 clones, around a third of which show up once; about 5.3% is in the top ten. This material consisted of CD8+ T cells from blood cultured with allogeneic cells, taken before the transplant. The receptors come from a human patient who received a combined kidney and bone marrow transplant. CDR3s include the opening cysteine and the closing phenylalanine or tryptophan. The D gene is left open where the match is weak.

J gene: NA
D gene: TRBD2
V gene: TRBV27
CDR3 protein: CAGSGLLAGGPYEQYF

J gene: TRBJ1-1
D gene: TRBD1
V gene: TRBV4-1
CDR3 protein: CASSHVTGGMNTEAFF

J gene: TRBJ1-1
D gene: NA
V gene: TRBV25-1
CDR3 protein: CASSLLFGGEAFF

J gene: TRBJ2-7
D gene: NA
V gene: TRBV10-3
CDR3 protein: CAISAGYEQYF

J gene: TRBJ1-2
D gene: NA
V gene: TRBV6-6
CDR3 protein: CASSYLQDYGYTF

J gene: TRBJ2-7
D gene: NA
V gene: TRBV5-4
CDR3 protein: CASSQVTGNLGEQYF

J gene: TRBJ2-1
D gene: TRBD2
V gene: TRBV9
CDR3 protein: CASSGTSGAYNEQFF

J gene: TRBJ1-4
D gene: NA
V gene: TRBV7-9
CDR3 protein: CASTLPLAEKLFF

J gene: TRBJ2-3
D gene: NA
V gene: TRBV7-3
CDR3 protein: CASSLGISVADTQYF

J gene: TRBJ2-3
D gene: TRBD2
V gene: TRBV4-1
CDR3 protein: CASSHGTSGGTDTQYF

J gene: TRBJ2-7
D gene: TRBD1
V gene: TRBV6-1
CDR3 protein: CAILGRTGLLYEQYF

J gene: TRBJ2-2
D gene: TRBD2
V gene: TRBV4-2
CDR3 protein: CASSQGGLAGELFF

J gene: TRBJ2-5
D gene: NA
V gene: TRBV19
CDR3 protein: CASSEYSQETQYF

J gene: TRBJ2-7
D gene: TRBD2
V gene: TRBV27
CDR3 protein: CASSPGLAGLVEQYF

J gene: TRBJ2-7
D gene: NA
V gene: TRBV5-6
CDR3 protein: CASSPNPSANNYEQYF

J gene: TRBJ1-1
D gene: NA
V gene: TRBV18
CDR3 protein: CASSPPPGAGRFAFF